The source of this T cell receptor beta chain is a study of T-cell memory formation after mild COVID-19. CDR1 is MDHEN, CDR2 SYDVKM, per germline. The CDR3 totals 13 residues. Trimming removed 4 bases from V and 1 base from J, with 6 bases in between. Broader study findings: There were some responding clones in pre-infection memory, which suggested that cross-reactive memory had joined. Clones that got smaller from day 15 to 85 had even CD4/CD8, while clones growing later tipped toward CD4+. Clones that contracted clustered mainly in CM and EM if CD4+ and in EMRA if CD8+.

TCRdb called the 5' RACE reads again in MiXCR, with one record for every CDR3 protein. The repertoire holds 150,000 or so distinct CDR3 sequences, roughly a third seen once, with 12% in the top ten. Only one count was recorded for this clonotype. The antigen remains unidentified. The gene calls are TRBV28 and TRBJ2-3, with D possibly TRBD2 on 6 matching bases. The sequenced sample consisted of PBMCs or a T cell subset sorted from them (not recorded which). The sequence was collected from an adult woman who had mild COVID-19 (a few samples of this study predate the infection). Cell type and time point are not known. The CDR3: CASSWRGTDTQYF. As DNA, the CDR3 is TGTGCCAGCAGTTGGAGGGGCACAGATACGCAGTATTTT.